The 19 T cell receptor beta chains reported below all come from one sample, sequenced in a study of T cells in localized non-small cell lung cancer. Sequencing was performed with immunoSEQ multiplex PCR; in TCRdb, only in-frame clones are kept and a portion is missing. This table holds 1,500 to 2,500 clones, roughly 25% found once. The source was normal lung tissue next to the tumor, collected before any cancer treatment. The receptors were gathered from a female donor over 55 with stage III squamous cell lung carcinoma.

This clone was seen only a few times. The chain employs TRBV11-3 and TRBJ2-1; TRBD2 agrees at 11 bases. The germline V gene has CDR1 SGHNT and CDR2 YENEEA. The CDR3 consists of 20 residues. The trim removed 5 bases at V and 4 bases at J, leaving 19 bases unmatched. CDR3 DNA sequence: TGTGCCAGCAGCGGGTCTTTGGGGACTAGCGGCACCTTGGGGTACAATGAGCAGTTCTTC. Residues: CASSGSLGTSGTLGYNEQFF.

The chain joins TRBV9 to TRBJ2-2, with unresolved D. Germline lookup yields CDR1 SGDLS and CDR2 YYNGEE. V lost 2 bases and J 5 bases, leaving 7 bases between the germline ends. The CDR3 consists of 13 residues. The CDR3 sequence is CASSVGNTGELFF. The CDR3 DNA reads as TGTGCCAGCAGCGTCGGCAATACCGGGGAGCTGTTTTTT.

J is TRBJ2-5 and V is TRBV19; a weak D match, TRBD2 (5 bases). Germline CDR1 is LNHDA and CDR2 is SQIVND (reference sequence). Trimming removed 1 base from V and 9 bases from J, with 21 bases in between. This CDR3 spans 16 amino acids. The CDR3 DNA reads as TGTGCCAGTAGTATAGCGTGGCAGGAGGTGTATTATCCCCAGTACTTC. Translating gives CASSIAWQEVYYPQYF.

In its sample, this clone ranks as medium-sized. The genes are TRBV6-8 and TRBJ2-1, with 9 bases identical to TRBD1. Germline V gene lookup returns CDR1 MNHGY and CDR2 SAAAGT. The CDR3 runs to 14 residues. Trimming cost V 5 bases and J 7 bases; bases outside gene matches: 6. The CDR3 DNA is TGTGCCAGCAGTCTAAGGACAGGGGTTAATGAGCAGTTCTTC. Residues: CASSLRTGVNEQFF.

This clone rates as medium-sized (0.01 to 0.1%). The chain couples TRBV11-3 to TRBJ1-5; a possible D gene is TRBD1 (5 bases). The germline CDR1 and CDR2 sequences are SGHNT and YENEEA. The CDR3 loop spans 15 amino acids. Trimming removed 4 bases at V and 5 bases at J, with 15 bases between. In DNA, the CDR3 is TGTGCCAGCAGCTATTCCTCAGGGTCTGATCAGCCCCAGCATTTT. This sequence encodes CASSYSSGSDQPQHF.

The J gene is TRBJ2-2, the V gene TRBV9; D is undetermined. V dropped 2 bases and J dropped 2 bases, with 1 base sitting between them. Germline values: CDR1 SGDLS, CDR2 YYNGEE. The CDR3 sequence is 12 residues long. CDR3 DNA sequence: TGTGCCAGCAGCGTTAACACCGGGGAGCTGTTTTTT. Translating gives CASSVNTGELFF.

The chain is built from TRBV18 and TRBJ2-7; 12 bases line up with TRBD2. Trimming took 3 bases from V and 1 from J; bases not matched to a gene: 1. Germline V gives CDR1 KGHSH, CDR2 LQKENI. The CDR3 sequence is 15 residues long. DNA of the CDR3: TGTGCCAGCTCACCGACTAGCGGGAGTTCCTACGAGCAGTACTTC. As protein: CASSPTSGSSYEQYF.

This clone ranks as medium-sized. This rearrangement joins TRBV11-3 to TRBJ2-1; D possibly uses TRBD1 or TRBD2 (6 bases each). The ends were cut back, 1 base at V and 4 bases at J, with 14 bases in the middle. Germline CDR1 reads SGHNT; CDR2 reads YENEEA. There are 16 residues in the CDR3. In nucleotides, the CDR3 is TGTGCCAGCAGCTTAGGGGGCGGGACACAGTACAATGAGCAGTTCTTC. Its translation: CASSLGGGTQYNEQFF.

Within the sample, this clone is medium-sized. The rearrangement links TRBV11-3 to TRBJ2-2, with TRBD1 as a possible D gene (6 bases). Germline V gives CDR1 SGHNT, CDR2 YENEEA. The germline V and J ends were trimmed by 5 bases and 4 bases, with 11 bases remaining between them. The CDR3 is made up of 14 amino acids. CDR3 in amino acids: CASSPIGGTGELFF. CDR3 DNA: TGTGCCAGCAGCCCAATAGGGGGCACCGGGGAGCTGTTTTTT.

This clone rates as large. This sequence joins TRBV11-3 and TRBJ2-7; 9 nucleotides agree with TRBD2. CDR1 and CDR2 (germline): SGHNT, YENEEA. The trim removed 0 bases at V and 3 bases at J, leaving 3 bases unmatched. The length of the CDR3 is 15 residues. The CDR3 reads CASSLDASGIYEQYF. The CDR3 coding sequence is TGTGCCAGCAGCTTAGATGCTAGCGGGATCTACGAGCAGTACTTC.

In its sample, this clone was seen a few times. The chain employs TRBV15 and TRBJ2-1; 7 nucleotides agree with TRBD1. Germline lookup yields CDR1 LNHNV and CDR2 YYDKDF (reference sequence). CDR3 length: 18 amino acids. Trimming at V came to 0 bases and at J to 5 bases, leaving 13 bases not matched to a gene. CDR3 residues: CATSRDPLTGTANNEQFF. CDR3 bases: TGTGCCACCAGCAGAGATCCCCTGACCGGGACAGCAAACAATGAGCAGTTCTTC. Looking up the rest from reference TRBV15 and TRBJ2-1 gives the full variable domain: DAMVIQNPRYQVTQFGKPVTLSCSQTLNHNVMYWYQQKSSQAPKLLFHYYDKDFNNEADTPDNFQSRRPNTSFCFLDIRSPGLGDTAMYLCATSRDPLTGTANNEQFFGPGTRLTVL.

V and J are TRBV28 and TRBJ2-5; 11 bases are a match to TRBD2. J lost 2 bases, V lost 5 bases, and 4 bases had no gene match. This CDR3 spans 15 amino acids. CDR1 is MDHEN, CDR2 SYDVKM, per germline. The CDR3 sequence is CASSVAGGMQETQYF. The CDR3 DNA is TGTGCCAGCAGTGTAGCGGGAGGGATGCAAGAGACCCAGTACTTC.

The CDR3 DNA reads TGTGCCTGGAGGAAGACGGGGGCCATGGAAAAACTGTTTTTT. Its protein is CAWRKTGAMEKLFF. The rearrangement uses TRBV30 and TRBJ1-4, with D perhaps TRBD1 (6 bases). This CDR3 has 14 residues. V was cut by 3 bases and J by 8 bases, with 16 bases left in between. Per germline, CDR1 GTSNPN and CDR2 SVGIG (reference sequence).

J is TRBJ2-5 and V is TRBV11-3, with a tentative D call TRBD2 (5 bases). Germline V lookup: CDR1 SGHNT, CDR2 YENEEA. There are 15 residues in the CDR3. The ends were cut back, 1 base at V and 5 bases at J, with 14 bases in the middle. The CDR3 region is CASSLGRVVRETQYF. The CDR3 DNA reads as TGTGCCAGCAGCTTAGGGCGGGTTGTTAGGGAGACCCAGTACTTC.

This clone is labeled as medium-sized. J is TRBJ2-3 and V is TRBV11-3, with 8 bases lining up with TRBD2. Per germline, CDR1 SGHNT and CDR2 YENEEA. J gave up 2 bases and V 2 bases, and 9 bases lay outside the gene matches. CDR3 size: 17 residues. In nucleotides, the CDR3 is TGTGCCAGCAGCTTATATACAGCGGGGGAGGACACAGATACGCAGTATTTT. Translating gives CASSLYTAGEDTDTQYF. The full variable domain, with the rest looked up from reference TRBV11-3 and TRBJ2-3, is EAGVVQSPRYKIIEKKQPVAFWCNPISGHNTLYWYLQNLGQGPELLIRYENEEAVDDSQLPKDRFSAERLKGVDSTLKIQPAELGDSAVYLCASSLYTAGEDTDTQYFGPGTRLTVL.

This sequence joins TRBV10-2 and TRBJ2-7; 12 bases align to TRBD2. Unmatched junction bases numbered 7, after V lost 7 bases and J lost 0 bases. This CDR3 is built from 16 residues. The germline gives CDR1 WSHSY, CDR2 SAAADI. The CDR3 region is CASTWTSGTSSYEQYF. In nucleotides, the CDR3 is TGCGCCAGCACCTGGACTAGCGGGACCTCCTCCTACGAGCAGTACTTC.

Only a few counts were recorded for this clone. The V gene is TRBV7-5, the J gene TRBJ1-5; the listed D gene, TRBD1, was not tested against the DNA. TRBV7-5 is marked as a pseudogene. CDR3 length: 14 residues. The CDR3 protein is CASSSGQPNQPQHF. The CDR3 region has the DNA TGTGCCAGCAGCTCGGGACAGCCAAATCAGCCCCAGCATTTT.

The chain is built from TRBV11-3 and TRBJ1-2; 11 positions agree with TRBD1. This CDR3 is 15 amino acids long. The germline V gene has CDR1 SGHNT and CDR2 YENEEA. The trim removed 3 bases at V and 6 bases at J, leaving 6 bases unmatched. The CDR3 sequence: CASSLRSGQGDGYTF. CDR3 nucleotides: TGTGCCAGCAGCTTGAGGTCGGGACAGGGGGATGGCTACACCTTC. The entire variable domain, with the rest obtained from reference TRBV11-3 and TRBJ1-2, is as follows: EAGVVQSPRYKIIEKKQPVAFWCNPISGHNTLYWYLQNLGQGPELLIRYENEEAVDDSQLPKDRFSAERLKGVDSTLKIQPAELGDSAVYLCASSLRSGQGDGYTFGSGTRLTVV.

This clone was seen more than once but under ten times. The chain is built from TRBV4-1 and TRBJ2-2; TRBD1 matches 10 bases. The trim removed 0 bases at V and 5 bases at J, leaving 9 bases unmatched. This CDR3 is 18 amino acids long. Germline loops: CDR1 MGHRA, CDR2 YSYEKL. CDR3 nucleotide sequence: TGCGCCAGCAGCCAAGATACCGGGACAGGGGTCATAACCGGGGAGCTGTTTTTT. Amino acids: CASSQDTGTGVITGELFF.